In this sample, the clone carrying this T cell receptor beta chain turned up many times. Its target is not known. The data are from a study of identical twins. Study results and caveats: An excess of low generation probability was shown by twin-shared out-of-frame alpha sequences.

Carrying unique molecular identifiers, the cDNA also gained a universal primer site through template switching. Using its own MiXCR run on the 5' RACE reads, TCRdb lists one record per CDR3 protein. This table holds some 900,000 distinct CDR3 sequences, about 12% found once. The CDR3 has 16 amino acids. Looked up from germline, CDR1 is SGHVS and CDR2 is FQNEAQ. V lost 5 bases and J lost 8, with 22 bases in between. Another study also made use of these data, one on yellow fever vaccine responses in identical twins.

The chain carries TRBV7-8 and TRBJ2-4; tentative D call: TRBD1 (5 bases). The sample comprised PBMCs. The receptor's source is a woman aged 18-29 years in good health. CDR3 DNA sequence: TGTGCCAGCAGCCGCCCCGGGCAGGGTATGCAAGACATTCAGTACTTC. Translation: CASSRPGQGMQDIQYF.